The 4 T cell receptor beta chains below were found in one sample sequenced in a study of esophageal squamous cell carcinoma under preoperative chemotherapy. In TCRdb, the PCR reads were re-called with MiXCR into one record per CDR3 protein. This repertoire shows around 14,000 distinct CDR3 sequences, less than 65% found once; its top ten account for around half. Specified time point: before preoperative PTX-NDP chemotherapy. Sample acquisition took place from a patient given preoperative chemotherapy. These receptors were obtained from a human donor with esophageal squamous cell carcinoma. The donor label of this sample is uncertain.

The rearrangement links TRBV6-1 to TRBJ2-3; D is possibly TRBD2 (6 bases). This CDR3 has 16 residues. The germline V and J ends were trimmed by 7 bases and 5 bases, with 22 bases remaining between them. Germline CDR1 reads MNHNS; CDR2 reads SASEGT. The CDR3 protein is CASTPTGVWAKDTQYF. The CDR3 DNA is TGTGCCAGCACCCCGACGGGGGTGTGGGCCAAAGATACGCAGTATTTT.

This clonotype was observed at least ten times. V is TRBV10-3 and J is TRBJ2-3; 9 positions agree with TRBD2. Germline-derived CDR1 and CDR2 are ENHRY and SYGVKD. J lost 5 bases, V lost 4 bases, and 10 bases had no gene match. The CDR3 runs to 16 residues. DNA of the CDR3: TGTGCCATCAGTGCGATCATTAGCGGGAGTAGAGATACGCAGTATTTT. It yields the protein CAISAIISGSRDTQYF.

The J gene is TRBJ2-3, the V gene TRBV6-1, with 11 bases matching TRBD2. V dropped 2 bases and J dropped 14; count of bases not matched to a gene: 12. The germline V gene encodes CDR1 MNHNS and CDR2 SASEGT. The CDR3 runs to 15 residues. The CDR3 sequence: CASSELAGGPDTRYF. The CDR3 nucleotides read TGTGCCAGCAGTGAATTAGCGGGGGGGCCAGATACGAGGTATTTT.

V gene TRBV6-1 combines with J gene TRBJ2-3, with TRBD1 identical over 10 bases. Germline trimming cut 4 bases from V and 1 base from J; bases unmatched to any gene: 5. Germline CDR1 MNHNS, CDR2 SASEGT. The CDR3 consists of 16 residues. The CDR3 reads CASSARTGGGTDTQYF. CDR3 sequence (DNA): TGTGCCAGCAGTGCCCGGACAGGGGGTGGCACAGATACGCAGTATTTT.